This TCR beta chain was sequenced during a study of T-cell memory formation after mild COVID-19. Study overall: The study found TCR clusters largely donor specific. Findings and caveats of the study: There were some responding clones in pre-infection memory, which suggested that cross-reactive memory had joined. What remained unconfirmed was the SARS-CoV-2 specificity of second-wave clones peaking on day 37. CD4+ clones that contracted lay mainly in CM and EM; CD8+ ones lay in EMRA.

A word on this clonotype: Its antigen is currently unknown.

Trimming removed 1 base from V and 6 bases from J, with 9 bases in between. Germline values: CDR1 SNHLY, CDR2 FYNNEI. The CDR3 is made up of 13 amino acids. From the 5' RACE reads, TCRdb called clonotypes with MiXCR, one entry per CDR3 protein. The profile shows about 110,000 distinct CDR3 sequences, over 15% of them singletons. The material sequenced was PBMCs or a T cell subset sorted from them (not recorded which). The chain employs TRBV2 and TRBJ2-5, with a possible D match to TRBD1 (6 bases). The clonotype originates from a man aged 18 to 29 who had mild COVID-19 (a few samples of this study predate the infection). Cell type and time point are not known. This CDR3 reads CASSEDRAKTQYF. The CDR3 nucleotides read TGTGCCAGCAGTGAAGACAGGGCAAAGACCCAGTACTTC.